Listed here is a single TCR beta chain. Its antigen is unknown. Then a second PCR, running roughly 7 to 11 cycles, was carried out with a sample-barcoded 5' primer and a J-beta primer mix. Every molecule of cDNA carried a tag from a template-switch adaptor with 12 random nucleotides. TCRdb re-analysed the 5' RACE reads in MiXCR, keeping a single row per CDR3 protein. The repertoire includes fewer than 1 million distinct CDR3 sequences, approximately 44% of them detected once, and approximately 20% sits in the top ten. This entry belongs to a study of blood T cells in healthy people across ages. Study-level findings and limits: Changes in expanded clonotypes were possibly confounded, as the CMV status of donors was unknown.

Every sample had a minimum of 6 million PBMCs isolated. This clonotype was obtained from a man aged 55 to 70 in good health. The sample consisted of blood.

DNA for the CDR3: TGTGCCAGCAGGATGGCGGCTGAGCAGTTCTTC. It codes for CASRMAAEQFF. The chain joins TRBV7-2 to TRBJ2-1; D is ambiguous. The CDR3 extends over 11 amino acids. V dropped 6 bases and J dropped 9 bases, with 9 bases sitting between them. Germline V gene data show CDR1 as SGHTA and CDR2 as FQGNSA.